The rows below give T cell receptor beta chains drawn from one sample of a study of response to subunit inactivated influenza vaccine. TCRdb independently ran MiXCR on the RT-PCR reads; one entry per CDR3 protein. The table lists approximately 310,000 distinct CDR3 sequences, about a fifth of them singletons. The source material was PBMCs from blood, sampled less than 22 months after vaccination. These receptors all stem from a man aged 50-75 years who received an inactivated influenza vaccine. CDR3s include the opening cysteine and the closing phenylalanine or tryptophan. D genes are given only for firm matches. The size field is filled for only some rows; it gives once, few, many or a size class.

CDR3 protein: CASSLWDLNYGYTF
CDR3 DNA: TGTGCCAGCAGCCTCTGGGACTTGAACTATGGCTACACCTTC
V gene: TRBV3-1
J gene: TRBJ1-2
clone size: few
D gene: -

CDR3 protein: CSASLGTGAYGYTF
CDR3 DNA: TGCAGTGCTTCTCTCGGGACAGGGGCCTATGGCTACACCTTC
V gene: TRBV20-1
J gene: TRBJ1-2
clone size: few
D gene: TRBD1

CDR3 protein: CASSLVAEKLFF
CDR3 DNA: TGTGCCAGCAGCTTAGTCGCCGAAAAACTGTTTTTT
V gene: TRBV7-9
J gene: TRBJ1-4
clone size: -
D gene: -

CDR3 protein: CASSYDRAGYGYTF
CDR3 DNA: TGCGCCAGCAGTTACGACAGGGCTGGGTATGGCTACACCTTC
V gene: TRBV5-1
J gene: TRBJ1-2
clone size: few
D gene: TRBD1

CDR3 protein: CASSSTDRISPEAFF
CDR3 DNA: TGTGCCAGCAGCTCTACAGACAGAATATCTCCTGAAGCTTTCTTT
V gene: TRBV7-2
J gene: TRBJ1-1
clone size: -
D gene: -

CDR3 protein: CASSSGGLSYEQYF
CDR3 DNA: TGTGCCAGCAGTTCAGGGGGCCTCTCCTACGAGCAGTACTTC
V gene: TRBV27
J gene: TRBJ2-7
clone size: few
D gene: TRBD1

CDR3 protein: CASSHGRGELYEQYF
CDR3 DNA: TGCGCCAGCAGCCACGGAAGGGGCGAACTCTACGAGCAGTACTTC
V gene: TRBV4-1
J gene: TRBJ2-7
clone size: -
D gene: -

CDR3 protein: CASSYGPGGYEQYF
CDR3 DNA: TGTGCCAGCAGTTATGGGCCCGGGGGCTACGAGCAGTACTTC
V gene: TRBV6-2/TRBV6-3
J gene: TRBJ2-7
clone size: few
D gene: -

CDR3 protein: CASSLGLSGAGSYNEQFF
CDR3 DNA: TGTGCCAGCAGCTTAGGTTTGTCGGGAGCTGGCTCCTACAATGAGCAGTTCTTC
V gene: TRBV11-2
J gene: TRBJ2-1
clone size: -
D gene: -

CDR3 protein: CSVEGRFNEQFF
CDR3 DNA: TGCAGCGTTGAGGGACGGTTTAATGAGCAGTTCTTC
V gene: TRBV29-1
J gene: TRBJ2-1
clone size: -
D gene: -

CDR3 protein: CASSQKQPLDTQYF
CDR3 DNA: TGCGCCAGCAGCCAAAAACAGCCTCTGGATACGCAGTATTTT
V gene: TRBV4-1
J gene: TRBJ2-3
clone size: -
D gene: -

CDR3 protein: CASSGGLAEAVADTQYF
CDR3 DNA: TGTGCCAGCAGTGGAGGGCTAGCGGAGGCTGTGGCAGATACGCAGTATTTT
V gene: TRBV27
J gene: TRBJ2-3
clone size: -
D gene: TRBD2

CDR3 protein: CSATLGLAAYEQYF
CDR3 DNA: TGCAGTGCCACTCTCGGACTAGCTGCCTACGAGCAGTACTTC
V gene: TRBV20-1
J gene: TRBJ2-7
clone size: few
D gene: TRBD2

CDR3 protein: CASRSGGGEAFF
CDR3 DNA: TGTGCCAGCAGGAGCGGTGGGGGTGAAGCTTTCTTT
V gene: TRBV12-3/TRBV12-4
J gene: TRBJ1-1
clone size: -
D gene: -

CDR3 protein: CSAEDRNQPQHF
CDR3 DNA: TGCAGTGCAGAAGATAGAAATCAGCCCCAGCATTTT
V gene: TRBV20-1
J gene: TRBJ1-5
clone size: few
D gene: -

CDR3 protein: CASSFSGSYYGYTF
CDR3 DNA: TGTGCCAGCAGTTTTTCGGGCAGCTACTATGGCTACACCTTC
V gene: TRBV12-3/TRBV12-4
J gene: TRBJ1-2
clone size: few
D gene: -

CDR3 protein: CASSYPAGGLYNEQFF
CDR3 DNA: TGTGCCAGCAGTTACCCAGCGGGAGGACTTTACAATGAGCAGTTCTTC
V gene: TRBV6-2/TRBV6-3
J gene: TRBJ2-1
clone size: once
D gene: TRBD2

CDR3 protein: CASSPGGNNEKLFF
CDR3 DNA: TGTGCCAGCAGCCCAGGGGGGAATAATGAAAAACTGTTTTTT
V gene: TRBV12-3/TRBV12-4
J gene: TRBJ1-4
clone size: -
D gene: TRBD1

CDR3 protein: CASSNRGWAYEQYF
CDR3 DNA: TGTGCCAGCAGCAATCGGGGGTGGGCGTACGAGCAGTACTTC
V gene: TRBV21-1
J gene: TRBJ2-7
clone size: -
D gene: -

CDR3 protein: CASSLLELNFPGELFF
CDR3 DNA: TGTGCCAGCAGCTTATTGGAGTTGAACTTTCCCGGGGAGCTGTTTTTT
V gene: TRBV7-2
J gene: TRBJ2-2
clone size: -
D gene: -

CDR3 protein: CASSDQGAPDTQYF
CDR3 DNA: TGCGCCAGCAGCGACCAGGGTGCCCCAGATACGCAGTATTTT
V gene: TRBV5-1
J gene: TRBJ2-3
clone size: -
D gene: -

CDR3 protein: CSARDGTVNTEAFF
CDR3 DNA: TGCAGTGCTAGAGACGGGACAGTGAACACTGAAGCTTTCTTT
V gene: TRBV20-1
J gene: TRBJ1-1
clone size: many
D gene: TRBD1

CDR3 protein: CAISESVRGGSDTQYF
CDR3 DNA: TGTGCCATCAGTGAGTCTGTGCGGGGGGGCTCAGATACGCAGTATTTT
V gene: TRBV10-3
J gene: TRBJ2-3
clone size: -
D gene: TRBD2

CDR3 protein: CASRSTGNINNGYTF
CDR3 DNA: TGTGCCAGCAGATCGACAGGGAATATTAATAATGGCTACACCTTC
V gene: TRBV6-2/TRBV6-3
J gene: TRBJ1-2
clone size: -
D gene: TRBD1

CDR3 protein: CASSLEGGLDTQYF
CDR3 DNA: TGTGCCAGCAGCTTAGAGGGAGGTTTAGATACGCAGTATTTT
V gene: TRBV13
J gene: TRBJ2-3
clone size: -
D gene: -

CDR3 protein: CAISETLSYEQYF
CDR3 DNA: TGTGCCATCAGTGAGACACTATCCTACGAGCAGTACTTC
V gene: TRBV10-3
J gene: TRBJ2-7
clone size: -
D gene: -

CDR3 protein: CASSQERVSSYEQYF
CDR3 DNA: TGTGCCAGCAGCCAAGAACGGGTAAGCTCCTACGAGCAGTACTTC
V gene: TRBV4-2
J gene: TRBJ2-7
clone size: few
D gene: -

CDR3 protein: CASSVEGSGGSYEQYF
CDR3 DNA: TGTGCCAGCAGCGTAGAGGGGTCAGGGGGCTCCTACGAGCAGTACTTC
V gene: TRBV9
J gene: TRBJ2-7
clone size: -
D gene: TRBD1

CDR3 protein: CASSLQATNEKLFF
CDR3 DNA: TGCGCCAGCAGTTTACAGGCAACTAATGAAAAACTGTTTTTT
V gene: TRBV5-1
J gene: TRBJ1-4
clone size: few
D gene: -

CDR3 protein: CASRHTSDTQYF
CDR3 DNA: TGTGCCAGCAGACATACATCTGATACGCAGTATTTT
V gene: TRBV25-1
J gene: TRBJ2-3
clone size: few
D gene: -

CDR3 protein: CAISESMDRGYGYNEQFF
CDR3 DNA: TGTGCCATCAGTGAGTCGATGGACAGGGGGTACGGATACAATGAGCAGTTCTTC
V gene: TRBV10-3
J gene: TRBJ2-1
clone size: -
D gene: TRBD1

CDR3 protein: CASSQEWARGNYGYTF
CDR3 DNA: TGCGCCAGCAGCCAAGAATGGGCCAGGGGTAACTATGGCTACACCTTC
V gene: TRBV4-3
J gene: TRBJ1-2
clone size: -
D gene: -

CDR3 protein: CASSPRLSPGAFF
CDR3 DNA: TGTGCCAGCAGCCCCCGACTTTCCCCGGGGGCTTTCTTT
V gene: TRBV5-6
J gene: TRBJ1-1
clone size: few
D gene: -